One TCR beta chain is described in this entry. Germline V lookup: CDR1 SGHTA, CDR2 FQGNSA. This CDR3 has 17 residues. Between the trimmed V and J ends, which lost 2 bases and 2 bases, there was a span of 18 bases. A second PCR, run for about 7 to 12 cycles, used a sample-barcoded 5' primer plus a J-beta primer mix. Per-sample output comprised a minimum of 2.5 million paired-end reads containing CDR3. TCRdb reprocessed the 5' RACE reads with MiXCR, giving one entry per CDR3 protein. Of some 730,000 distinct CDR3 sequences listed, 20% to 25% are singletons. Staff drew ten milliliters of peripheral blood from each donor. This specimen comes from a study of blood T cells in healthy people across ages. Study at large: Capture by template switching was about one barcoded beta molecule per two T cells.

The chain joins TRBV7-2 to TRBJ1-2; D gene ambiguous. The specimen was blood. This sequence originates from a man in his 70s in good health. In nucleotides, the CDR3 is TGTGCCAGCAGCTTACTCCGCCCGATGGGGAAGAACTATGGCTACACCTTC. Amino acid sequence: CASSLLRPMGKNYGYTF. The full variable domain, in which reference TRBV7-2 and TRBJ1-2 provide the parts outside the CDR3, is GAGVSQSPSNKVTEKGKDVELRCDPISGHTALYWYRQSLGQGLEFLIYFQGNSAPDKSGLPSDRFSAERTGGSVSTLTIQRTQQEDSAVYLCASSLLRPMGKNYGYTFGSGTRLTVV.